Listed below are T cell receptor beta chains from one sample, sequenced in a study of monozygotic twins with cystic fibrosis. TCRdb's table, derived via immunoSEQ multiplex PCR, lists solely in-frame clones and lacks some. The data contain about 35,000 clones, approximately 72% of them singletons. What was sequenced was blood. These receptors were taken from a girl aged 5-17 years with cystic fibrosis. Both conserved end residues are part of each CDR3. D genes are given only for firm matches. Size tells how often a clone was seen (once, few, many) or the class of an expanded clone, and some rows leave it out.

cdr3_nt cdr3_aa d_call v_call clone_size j_call
TGTGCCAGCAGCTCCTTGAGGTTCTCAGGGACAGGGTCTAACTATGGCTACACCTTC CASSSLRFSGTGSNYGYTF TRBD1 TRBV7-9 few TRBJ1-2
TGTGCCAGCAGTTTCAGGGGAGCGGGAAGGAATGAGCAGTTCTTC CASSFRGAGRNEQFF - TRBV6-5 - TRBJ2-1
TGTGCCAGCACCCAGGACTGGGAGGTCGGGGAGCTGTTTTTT CASTQDWEVGELFF - TRBV6-5 - TRBJ2-2
TGTGCCAGCTCACCGCTAGGACAGGTTCGAGGTGAAAAACTGTTTTTT CASSPLGQVRGEKLFF TRBD1 TRBV18 - TRBJ1-4
TGTGCCAGCAACCACTTCACAGGGGGAAGCACTGAAGCTTTCTTT CASNHFTGGSTEAFF TRBD1 TRBV6-6 - TRBJ1-1
TGCGCCAGCAGCTTGGCGCAGGGACGGGGAGGAACTGAAGCTTTCTTT CASSLAQGRGGTEAFF - TRBV5-1 - TRBJ1-1
TGTGCCAGCAGTGGAGACCAGGGACACGAGCAGTACTTC CASSGDQGHEQYF - TRBV2 - TRBJ2-7
TGCGCCAGCAGCCAAGCCGGGGGGAGAGATACGCAGTATTTT CASSQAGGRDTQYF TRBD2 TRBV4-3 - TRBJ2-3
TGTGCCAGCAGCATCAGCGGGGGGAACACCGGGGAGCTGTTTTTT CASSISGGNTGELFF TRBD2 TRBV7-9 few TRBJ2-2
TGCGCCAGCAAGACCCAGGAAGTCTACACCGGGGAGCTGTTTTTT CASKTQEVYTGELFF - TRBV4-1 few TRBJ2-2
TGTGCCAGCAGCACCGGGACTAGAGGAGGATGGGATACGCAGTATTTT CASSTGTRGGWDTQYF TRBD2 TRBV7-2 few TRBJ2-3
TGTGCCAGCAGCCCGAGGGGTTCGAACACTGAAGCTTTCTTT CASSPRGSNTEAFF - TRBV9 - TRBJ1-1
TGTGCCAGCAGCTTACAGCGGGAGAGTACAGATACGCAGTATTTT CASSLQRESTDTQYF TRBD2 TRBV7-2 - TRBJ2-3
TGTGCCAGCAGTTACGGGCAGGGGTTCGCAGATACGCAGTATTTT CASSYGQGFADTQYF - TRBV6-6 once TRBJ2-3
TGCGCCAGCAGCTTGAGACAGGCCGGGGAGCTGTTTTTT CASSLRQAGELFF - TRBV5-1 - TRBJ2-2
TGCAGTGCTAGTCAGGGCATTGAGCAGTTCTTC CSASQGIEQFF - TRBV20-1 - TRBJ2-1
TGCGCCAGCAGCCAATGGGCCAGCACTGAAGCTTTCTTT CASSQWASTEAFF - TRBV4-1 few TRBJ1-1
TGTGCCATCAGGGGACTAGCGGGAGAGGACGAGCAGTACTTC CAIRGLAGEDEQYF TRBD2 TRBV10-3 once TRBJ2-7
TGCAGTGCTAGAGTTTACAATGAGCAGTTCTTC CSARVYNEQFF - TRBV20-1 - TRBJ2-1
TGTGCCAGCAGTTCCCGGACAGGGGGCATCTACGAGCAGTACTTC CASSSRTGGIYEQYF TRBD1 TRBV27 - TRBJ2-7
TGTGCCAGCTCACGTATGGGACAGGGAAGGGAGATCACTGAAGCTTTCTTT CASSRMGQGREITEAFF TRBD1 TRBV18 few TRBJ1-1
TGCAGCGTTGGGAGTCCTGGAAACACCATATATTTT CSVGSPGNTIYF - TRBV29-1 - TRBJ1-3
TGCAGCGCCAAGGAGTTGGGGGGCGGAGGGGAGACCCAGTACTTC CSAKELGGGGETQYF - TRBV29-1 few TRBJ2-5
TGTGCCAGCAACGACCGCAATGAGCAGTTCTTC CASNDRNEQFF - TRBV28 - TRBJ2-1
TGTGCCAGCAGCTTGCTGGGACAGGGGAGGTCTGGGGCCAACGTCCTGACTTTC CASSLLGQGRSGANVLTF TRBD1 TRBV5-4 - TRBJ2-6
TGTGCCTGGAACCCGGGGGGAGCTGGTGAAGCTTTCTTT CAWNPGGAGEAFF - TRBV30 - TRBJ1-1
TGTGCCAGCAGCCAAGAGTTGACGGGGGGCGCGAACACTGAAGCTTTCTTT CASSQELTGGANTEAFF - TRBV4-2 few TRBJ1-1
TGTGCCAGCACCCCTCCAGGGACTGAAGCTTTCTTT CASTPPGTEAFF - TRBV28 few TRBJ1-1
TGTGCCAGCAGCGCCACAAGCGGACGCCACAATGAGCAGTTCTTC CASSATSGRHNEQFF - TRBV9 - TRBJ2-1
TGTGCCAGCAGAGAGGTCCCGAACACCGGGGAGCTGTTTTTT CASREVPNTGELFF - TRBV6-1 - TRBJ2-2
TGTGCCACCAGCACGGCCAGGGGGCGGTGGCCCCAGCATTTT CATSTARGRWPQHF TRBD1 TRBV15 - TRBJ1-5
TGCGCCAGCAGCCAAGATGGGGGATTGATGGAGACCCAGTACTTC CASSQDGGLMETQYF - TRBV4-3 - TRBJ2-5
TGTGCCAGCAGCCTCTCCTCCGGGACAGGGTCTGGAAACACCATATATTTT CASSLSSGTGSGNTIYF TRBD1 TRBV7-9 few TRBJ1-3
TGTGCCAGCTCACCACAGAGCGGGAGCTCCTACGAGCAGTACTTC CASSPQSGSSYEQYF TRBD2 TRBV18 - TRBJ2-7
TGTGCCAGCAGTGAACGGAAGCGGGAGAGAGAGCAGTACTTC CASSERKREREQYF TRBD2 TRBV6-1 - TRBJ2-7
TGTGCCAGCAGCTTCGACTGGGGCCAAGAGACCCAGTACTTC CASSFDWGQETQYF - TRBV7-9 - TRBJ2-5
TGTGCCAGCAGCCCGAAGGACGGCCCAGCTTTCTTT CASSPKDGPAFF - TRBV5-8 few TRBJ1-1
TGCGCCAGCAGCCAAGCCCCCGGGACAGTTAGGTACTTC CASSQAPGTVRYF TRBD1 TRBV4-3 - TRBJ2-7
TGTGCCAGCAGTTATGACAGCCGCTACGAGCAGTACTTC CASSYDSRYEQYF - TRBV6-5 - TRBJ2-7
TGTGCCAGCAGCACCCCGACAGCCTTTGGCACTGAAGCTTTCTTT CASSTPTAFGTEAFF - TRBV7-8 few TRBJ1-1
TGTGCCAGCAGCTTTCCGATCTTTGGGGGGCTACGAAACTATGGCTACACCTTC CASSFPIFGGLRNYGYTF - TRBV7-2 once TRBJ1-2
TGTGCCAGCAGTTTAATAGGCGGGTTTGACAATGAGCAGTTCTTC CASSLIGGFDNEQFF - TRBV27 - TRBJ2-1
TGTGCCAGCAGTTTAGGCAGGGGGCCTAACACTGAAGCTTTCTTT CASSLGRGPNTEAFF TRBD1 TRBV6-4 - TRBJ1-1
TGTGCCAGCAGCTTAGCTACAGCAAACCCTTACGAGCAGTACTTC CASSLATANPYEQYF - TRBV7-2 - TRBJ2-7
TGCAGCGTTGCTCTCTCCTATGGCTACACCTTC CSVALSYGYTF - TRBV29-1 - TRBJ1-2
TGTGCCAGCAGTCCCCACCCAACAGGGGAAGAGACCCAGTACTTC CASSPHPTGEETQYF TRBD1 TRBV25-1 - TRBJ2-5
TGTGCCAGCAGCAAGTGGGACACGGTGGACTACGAGCAGTACTTC CASSKWDTVDYEQYF - TRBV21-1 few TRBJ2-7
TGTGCCAGCAGCCGGGACAGGGGGCCCGCAGATACGCAGTATTTT CASSRDRGPADTQYF TRBD1 TRBV2 once TRBJ2-3
TGTGCCAGCAGTCAGGGGGCACAGCCCCAGCATTTT CASSQGAQPQHF TRBD1 TRBV7-9 - TRBJ1-5
TGTGCCACCTCCCCTGCCGCTGCTGGCAATCAGCCCCAGCATTTT CATSPAAAGNQPQHF - TRBV19 few TRBJ1-5
TGTGCCAGCAGCAGGGGGATCGGATACACAGATACGCAGTATTTT CASSRGIGYTDTQYF TRBD1 TRBV25-1 - TRBJ2-3
TGCGCCAGCAGCCCATGGCAGGATCAGCCCCAGCATTTT CASSPWQDQPQHF - TRBV4-1 - TRBJ1-5
TGTGCCAGCACCGGAGGGGGGGCAACTCAGCCCCAGCATTTT CASTGGGATQPQHF - TRBV2 - TRBJ1-5
TGCAGCGTTGTGACTGGACAGGGCATGGATGAGCAGTTCTTC CSVVTGQGMDEQFF TRBD1 TRBV29-1 - TRBJ2-1
TGTGCCAGTAGTATCCCAGGGGACCCGCCTTACGAGCAGTACTTC CASSIPGDPPYEQYF - TRBV19 few TRBJ2-7
TGTGCCAGTAGTATAGGAACTAGCGGGGTCTACAATGAGCAGTTCTTC CASSIGTSGVYNEQFF TRBD2 TRBV19 - TRBJ2-1
TGTGCCAGCAGCTTTGTCCAGGGACTCCCCACAGATACGCAGTATTTT CASSFVQGLPTDTQYF - TRBV7-9 once TRBJ2-3
TGTGCCAGTAGTCCTAGGGGGTATCAAGAGACCCAGTACTTC CASSPRGYQETQYF - TRBV19 - TRBJ2-5
TGTGCCAGTAGGGCTCAGGGTGGCTATGGCTACACCTTC CASRAQGGYGYTF - TRBV19 - TRBJ1-2